This T cell receptor (beta chain) derives from a study of blood T cells in healthy people across ages. Study-wide results and limits: The donors' CMV status was not determined, possibly confounding changes in expanded clonotypes. Unsorted PBMC input precluded a conclusive naive versus antigen-experienced comparison.

V shed 1 base and J shed 6 bases, with 12 bases lying between them. Germline V gene lookup returns CDR1 SGHAT and CDR2 FQNNGV. The CDR3 length is 14 residues. The study isolated at least 6.5 million PBMCs from each sample. With respect to this clonotype: Antigen specificity is unknown.

A J-beta primer mix and a sample-barcoded 5' primer were used in a second PCR of about 6 to 12 cycles. Template switching added a 12-random-nucleotide identifier to every cDNA molecule. TCRdb re-called the 5' RACE reads with MiXCR, one entry per CDR3 protein. The sample records 650,000 to 700,000 distinct CDR3 sequences, roughly 30% being singletons. The source is an elderly woman in good health. The chain couples TRBV11-2 to TRBJ1-1; D perhaps matches TRBD1 (5 bases). Sequencing was carried out using blood. CDR3 amino acids: CASSLGVRDPEAFF. CDR3 bases: TGTGCCAGCAGCTTAGGGGTCAGGGATCCTGAAGCTTTCTTT.